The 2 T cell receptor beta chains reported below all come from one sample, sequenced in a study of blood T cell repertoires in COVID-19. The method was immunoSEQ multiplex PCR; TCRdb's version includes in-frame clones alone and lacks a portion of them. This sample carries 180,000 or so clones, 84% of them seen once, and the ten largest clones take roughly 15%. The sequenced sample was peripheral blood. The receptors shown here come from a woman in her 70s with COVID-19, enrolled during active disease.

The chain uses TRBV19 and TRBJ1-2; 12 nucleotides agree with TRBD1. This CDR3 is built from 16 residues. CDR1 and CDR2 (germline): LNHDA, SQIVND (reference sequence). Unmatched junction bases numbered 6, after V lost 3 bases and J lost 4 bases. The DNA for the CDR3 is TGTGCCAGTAGTATCCACGGGACAGGGGGCGGCTATGGCTACACCTTC. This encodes CASSIHGTGGGYGYTF. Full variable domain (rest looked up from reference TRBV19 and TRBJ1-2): DGGITQSPKYLFRKEGQNVTLSCEQNLNHDAMYWYRQDPGQGLRLIYYSQIVNDFQKGDIAEGYSVSREKKESFPLTVTSAQKNPTAFYLCASSIHGTGGGYGYTFGSGTRLTVV.

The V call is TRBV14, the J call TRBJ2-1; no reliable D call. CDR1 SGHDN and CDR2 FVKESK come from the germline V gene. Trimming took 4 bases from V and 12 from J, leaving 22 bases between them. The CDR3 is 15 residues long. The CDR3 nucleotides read TGTGCCAGCAGCCCTTCCCGGAACTTACTAATGGGGCAGTTCTTC. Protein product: CASSPSRNLLMGQFF.